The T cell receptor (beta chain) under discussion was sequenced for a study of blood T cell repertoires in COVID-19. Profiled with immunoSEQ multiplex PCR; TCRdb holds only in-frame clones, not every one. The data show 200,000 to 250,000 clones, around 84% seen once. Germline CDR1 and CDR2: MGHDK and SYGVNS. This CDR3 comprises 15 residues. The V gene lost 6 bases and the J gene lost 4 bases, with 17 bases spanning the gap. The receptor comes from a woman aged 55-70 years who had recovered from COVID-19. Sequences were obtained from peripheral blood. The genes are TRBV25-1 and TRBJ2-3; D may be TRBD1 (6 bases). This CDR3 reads CASSRRDTPSDTQYF. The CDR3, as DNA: TGTGCCAGCAGCCGACGGGACACCCCGTCAGATACGCAGTATTTT.